The rows below give T cell receptor beta chains drawn from one sample of a study of beta chain features in type 1 diabetes. Repertoires were generated with immunoSEQ multiplex PCR, while TCRdb's copy carries only in-frame clones and drops some. The sample has roughly 400,000 clones, around 10% seen once; the top ten hold roughly 0.54%. Material: central memory CD4+ T cells from blood. The receptors shown here come from a man aged 25 to 40 with type 1 diabetes. CDR3s include the opening cysteine and the closing phenylalanine or tryptophan. The order of the fields is V gene, clone size, D gene, J gene, CDR3 protein, CDR3 DNA. A D gene is named only where the DNA matches it firmly. Expanded clones get a size class; other rows say once, few or many, or leave the size out.

>TRBV5-4|-|-|TRBJ2-5
CASSLDKFQTQYF
TGTGCCAGCAGCTTGGATAAATTTCAGACCCAGTACTTC
>TRBV7-2|-|-|TRBJ1-2
CASSLGQSYGYTF
TGTGCCAGCAGCTTAGGACAGAGTTATGGCTACACCTTC
>TRBV28|-|TRBD1|TRBJ1-2
CASSLWSGQDYGYTF
TGTGCCAGCAGTTTATGGTCCGGACAGGACTATGGCTACACCTTC
>TRBV5-1|-|-|TRBJ2-2
CASSLAIANTGELFF
TGCGCCAGCAGCTTGGCTATCGCTAACACCGGGGAGCTGTTTTTT
>TRBV4-3|-|-|TRBJ2-2
CASSQDNRDTGELFF
TGCGCCAGCAGCCAGGATAACAGGGACACCGGGGAGCTGTTTTTT
>TRBV4-3|few|-|TRBJ2-1
CASSQLGAAFF
TGCGCCAGCAGCCAACTAGGGGCAGCGTTCTTC
>TRBV5-1|few|-|TRBJ2-7
CASSRRQDGEQYF
TGCGCCAGCAGCCGGAGACAGGATGGCGAGCAGTACTTC
>TRBV2|-|-|TRBJ2-4
CASEGGGNIQYF
TGTGCCAGCGAGGGAGGAGGAAACATTCAGTACTTC
>TRBV6-1|-|-|TRBJ1-5
CASSELEAGAQPQHF
TGTGCCAGCAGTGAATTGGAAGCAGGGGCCCAGCCCCAGCATTTT
>TRBV30|few|-|TRBJ1-2
CAWTNLGQGKVGYTF
TGTGCCTGGACCAACCTGGGGCAGGGAAAAGTCGGCTACACCTTC
>TRBV5-4|few|TRBD2|TRBJ2-2
CASSPRTSGSSGELFF
TGTGCCAGCAGCCCTCGGACTAGCGGGAGTTCCGGGGAGCTGTTTTTT
>TRBV4-1|-|-|TRBJ1-2
CASSQLPPGEPPLGGYTF
TGCGCCAGCAGCCAACTACCCCCGGGAGAACCGCCTTTGGGTGGCTACACCTTC
>TRBV11-2|many|TRBD1|TRBJ2-5
CASSHGTGGDQETQYF
TGTGCCAGCAGCCACGGGACAGGGGGCGACCAAGAGACCCAGTACTTC
>TRBV9|few|-|TRBJ1-2
CASSVVGRGGRNGYTF
TGTGCCAGCAGCGTAGTCGGCCGGGGGGGCAGAAATGGCTACACCTTC
>TRBV7-2|few|TRBD1|TRBJ1-2
CASSHRDSYGYTF
TGTGCCAGCAGCCACCGGGACAGCTATGGCTACACCTTC
>TRBV29-1|few|TRBD1|TRBJ2-7
CSVGGQGNEQYF
TGCAGCGTTGGGGGACAGGGTAACGAGCAGTACTTC
>TRBV6-4|-|TRBD2|TRBJ2-3
CASSGSSGSTDTQYF
TGTGCCAGCAGTGGATCTAGCGGGAGCACAGATACGCAGTATTTT
>TRBV7-9|-|TRBD1|TRBJ2-1
CASSDRDRVVGEQFF
TGTGCCAGCAGCGACCGGGACAGGGTTGTCGGTGAGCAGTTCTTC
>TRBV11-2|-|-|TRBJ2-5
CASSLGLEETQYF
TGTGCCAGCAGCTTAGGACTAGAAGAGACCCAGTACTTC
>TRBV11-2|few|-|TRBJ2-5
CASSLGGGQNPETQYF
TGTGCCAGCAGCTTAGGCGGAGGGCAGAATCCAGAGACCCAGTACTTC
>TRBV28|few|TRBD2|TRBJ2-7
CASKGASGSIREQYF
TGTGCCAGCAAGGGGGCTAGCGGGAGCATAAGGGAGCAGTACTTC
>TRBV28|few|TRBD2|TRBJ2-1
CASRFIAGASYNEQFF
TGTGCCAGCAGATTTATAGCGGGGGCCTCCTACAATGAGCAGTTCTTC
>TRBV7-2|few|TRBD1|TRBJ2-7
CASSQGTGYEQYF
TGTGCCAGCAGCCAAGGGACAGGCTACGAGCAGTACTTC
>TRBV6-6|-|-|TRBJ2-1
CASSYPSDEQFF
TGTGCCAGCAGTTACCCTAGCGATGAGCAGTTCTTC
>TRBV14|many|-|TRBJ1-1
CASSQQQMNTEAFF
TGTGCCAGCAGCCAGCAACAGATGAACACTGAAGCTTTCTTT
>TRBV18|-|-|TRBJ2-1
CASSPPGFGGVNYNEQFF
TGTGCCAGCTCACCACCGGGATTTGGGGGAGTTAACTACAATGAGCAGTTCTTC
>TRBV28|few|TRBD1|TRBJ1-2
CASRSPRGHYGYTF
TGTGCCAGCAGATCCCCGAGGGGGCACTATGGCTACACCTTC
>TRBV11-2|-|TRBD1|TRBJ2-5
CASSFFTGEETQYF
TGTGCCAGCAGCTTCTTTACAGGGGAGGAGACCCAGTACTTC
>TRBV4-1|-|-|TRBJ2-1
CASSQVGRSSYNEQFF
TGCGCCAGCAGCCAAGTGGGGCGAAGTTCCTACAATGAGCAGTTCTTC
>TRBV7-2|once|-|TRBJ2-1
CASSSTLGEQFF
TGTGCCAGCAGCTCGACGCTCGGGGAGCAGTTCTTC
>TRBV21-1|many|-|TRBJ2-7
CASLGVGLDEQYF
TGTGCCAGCCTCGGGGTTGGTCTAGACGAGCAGTACTTC
>TRBV6-1|-|-|TRBJ1-5
CASSVRPRQGNQPQHF
TGTGCCAGCAGTGTCCGTCCGAGACAGGGCAATCAGCCCCAGCATTTT
>TRBV30|-|-|TRBJ1-5
CAWSGGSNQPQHF
TGTGCCTGGAGTGGGGGTAGCAATCAGCCCCAGCATTTT
>TRBV28|-|-|TRBJ1-2
CASSPGFYGYTF
TGTGCCAGCAGCCCGGGTTTTTATGGCTACACCTTC
>TRBV5-1|few|TRBD1|TRBJ1-2
CASSPTGAGDYGYTF
TGCGCCAGCAGCCCGACAGGGGCCGGAGACTATGGCTACACCTTC
>TRBV10-3|-|-|TRBJ1-3
CAISDLGRSGNTIYF
TGTGCCATCAGTGACCTGGGCAGGTCCGGAAACACCATATATTTT
>TRBV6-5|-|-|TRBJ2-3
CASRFTANTDTQYF
TGTGCCAGCAGATTTACAGCTAACACAGATACGCAGTATTTT
>TRBV6-5|-|-|TRBJ2-7
CAIKGTHEQYF
TGTGCCATCAAGGGGACTCACGAGCAGTACTTC
>TRBV2|-|TRBD1|TRBJ2-5
CASSDRGQYQETQYF
TGTGCCAGCAGTGACAGGGGACAGTACCAAGAGACCCAGTACTTC
>TRBV7-8|few|-|TRBJ1-3
CASSSSEYSGNTIYF
TGTGCCAGCAGCTCCTCGGAATACTCTGGAAACACCATATATTTT
>TRBV2|few|-|TRBJ1-2
CASSGVEGGYGYTF
TGTGCCAGCAGTGGGGTTGAGGGTGGCTATGGCTACACCTTC
>TRBV6-5|few|-|TRBJ2-2
CASRGTGELFF
TGTGCCAGCAGGGGCACCGGGGAGCTGTTTTTT
>TRBV21-1|few|-|TRBJ2-5
CASSAETQYF
TGTGCCAGCAGCGCAGAGACCCAGTACTTC
>TRBV29-1|-|-|TRBJ1-4
CSVEIYEKLFF
TGCAGCGTTGAAATATATGAAAAACTGTTTTTT
>TRBV23-1|-|-|TRBJ1-5
CALNPGPERNQPQHF
TGCGCCCTTAACCCGGGTCCCGAGCGGAATCAGCCCCAGCATTTT
>TRBV28|few|-|TRBJ2-1
CASSLAGANEQFF
TGTGCCAGCAGTTTGGCGGGGGCGAATGAGCAGTTCTTC
>TRBV7-8|-|TRBD1|TRBJ2-5
CASSYRGPQETQYF
TGTGCCAGCAGTTACAGGGGTCCCCAAGAGACCCAGTACTTC
>TRBV6-5|few|TRBD1|TRBJ1-2
CAIRPTGVLYGYTF
TGTGCCATCCGCCCGACAGGGGTGTTGTATGGCTACACCTTC
>TRBV27|few|-|TRBJ2-3
CASSRLGRTDTQYF
TGTGCCAGCAGTCGATTGGGACGGACAGATACGCAGTATTTT